The T cell receptor beta chain described here comes from a study of shared clonotypes between healthy human individuals. Sequencing was performed with immunoSEQ multiplex PCR; in TCRdb, only in-frame clones are kept and a portion is missing. Of roughly 2.5 million clones in the sample, 90% to 95% were seen once. V shed 3 bases and J 2 bases; nucleotides not matched to a gene: 7. Germline CDR1 and CDR2: PRHDT and FYEKMQ (reference sequence). The CDR3 length is 18 residues. The receptor's source is a man between 18 and 35 years old in good health. The sequenced material came from naive CD4+ T cells sorted from blood. As for subset: CD45RA+ positively selected. The V gene is TRBV13, the J gene TRBJ2-3, with 14 nucleotides matching TRBD2. The CDR3 sequence: CASSFWTSGGFDTDTQYF. CDR3 DNA: TGTGCCAGCAGCTTTTGGACTAGCGGGGGGTTTGACACAGATACGCAGTATTTT.